This entry concerns a single T cell receptor beta chain. Antigen: not known. Trimming stripped 4 bases from V and 6 bases from J, with 10 bases between. CDR1 is SNHLY, CDR2 FYNNEI, per germline. The CDR3 has 13 amino acids. The data are from a study of T cells in Graves' hyperthyroidism and ophthalmopathy. Whole-study context: Staff took peripheral blood when the initial diagnosis was made, before any treatment began.

Amplified TCR beta CDR3 regions derived from RNA transcripts. During a first-round RT-PCR of the TCR CDR3, the HTBI primer set was used. In TCRdb, the multiplex PCR reads were re-called with MiXCR into one record per CDR3 protein. The sample carries 600,000 to 900,000 distinct CDR3 sequences, around 15% recorded once. Diagnosis of hyperthyroidism was new in patients aged 18 to 65, and its duration was under 2 months. Whole-study results and caveats: A 13 V-J signature model discriminated ophthalmopathy versus stable hyperthyroidism. Most clonotypes expanded in the thyroid (above 0.001) were also present in blood.

The TCR sequence derives from a man aged 18 to 29 with Graves' hyperthyroidism. The V call is TRBV2, the J call TRBJ2-1, with D unresolved. Input material: blood. The CDR3 DNA follows: TGTGCCAGCAGTGTTTATGCTCTCAATGAGCAGTTCTTC. Translating it yields CASSVYALNEQFF.